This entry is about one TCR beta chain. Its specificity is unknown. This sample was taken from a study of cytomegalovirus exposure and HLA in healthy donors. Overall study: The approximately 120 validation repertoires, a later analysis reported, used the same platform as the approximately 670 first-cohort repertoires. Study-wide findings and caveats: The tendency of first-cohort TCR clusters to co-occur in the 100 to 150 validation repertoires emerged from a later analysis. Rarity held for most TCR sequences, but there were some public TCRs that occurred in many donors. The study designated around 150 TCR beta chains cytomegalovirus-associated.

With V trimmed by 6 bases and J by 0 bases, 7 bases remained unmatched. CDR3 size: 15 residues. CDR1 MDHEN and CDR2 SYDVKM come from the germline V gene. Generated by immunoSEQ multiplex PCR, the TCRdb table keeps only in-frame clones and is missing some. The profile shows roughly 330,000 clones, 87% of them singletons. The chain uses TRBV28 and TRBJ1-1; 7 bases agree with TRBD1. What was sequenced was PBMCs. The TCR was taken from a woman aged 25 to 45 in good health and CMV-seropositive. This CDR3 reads CASRIMGQMNTEAFF. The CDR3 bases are TGTGCCAGCAGAATAATGGGACAGATGAACACTGAAGCTTTCTTT.